These 18 T cell receptor beta chains share one sample of origin, sequenced in a study of blood T cell repertoires in COVID-19. Measured with immunoSEQ multiplex PCR; TCRdb has only the in-frame clones, and not every one. The profile shows over 85,000 clones, approximately 85% of them singletons. Sequencing was done on a sample of peripheral blood. The origin of the receptors is a human donor in a cohort sampled during active COVID-19.

This sequence joins TRBV9 and TRBJ1-2, with D maybe TRBD1 (6 bases). The length of the CDR3 is 14 residues. Germline V gives CDR1 SGDLS, CDR2 YYNGEE. V gave up 0 bases and J gave up 8 bases, with 14 bases separating them. Written as DNA, the CDR3 is TGTGCCAGCAGCGTAGGATCAGGGGCGAAAGGCTACACCTTC. Protein sequence: CASSVGSGAKGYTF. Combining the CDR3 with reference TRBV9 and TRBJ1-2 gives the whole variable domain DSGVTQTPKHLITATGQRVTLRCSPRSGDLSVYWYQQSLDQGLQFLIQYYNGEERAKGNILERFSAQQFPDLHSELNLSSLELGDSALYFCASSVGSGAKGYTFGSGTRLTVV.

The CDR3 coding sequence is TGTGCCAGCAGCCAGTTCACCGGGACTAGCGGAACAGATACGCAGTATTTT. Its protein product is CASSQFTGTSGTDTQYF. This chain links TRBV4-2 with TRBJ2-3; the match to TRBD2 covers 11 bases. V gave up 3 bases and J gave up 3 bases; unmatched junction bases: 8. Germline V gene lookup returns CDR1 LGHNA and CDR2 YNFKEQ. This CDR3 region has 17 residues.

J is TRBJ2-3 and V is TRBV7-8; D may be TRBD1 (5 bases). The V end was cut by 1 base, the J end by 0 bases, with 11 bases between. The CDR3 extends over 16 amino acids. CDR1 is SGHVS and CDR2 is FQNEAQ in the germline V gene. The CDR3: CASSLVTGWSTDTQYF. DNA of the CDR3: TGTGCCAGCAGCTTAGTCACAGGTTGGAGCACAGATACGCAGTATTTT.

The V gene is TRBV10-3, the J gene TRBJ1-1; possibly TRBD1 for D (6 bases). Between the trimmed V and J ends, which lost 5 bases and 8 bases, there was a span of 9 bases. CDR3 length equals 11 residues. Germline-derived CDR1 and CDR2 are ENHRY and SYGVKD. The CDR3, as DNA: TGTGCCATCAGTACAGGGTTAGAAGCTTTCTTT. Residues: CAISTGLEAFF.

Notes on this clone: The junction shows a germline mismatch at one end, possibly a read error. The chain is built from TRBV6-1 and TRBJ2-7, with D perhaps TRBD1 (5 bases). The length of the CDR3 is 12 residues. In germline, CDR1 is MNHNS, CDR2 SASEGT. CDR3: CASSEEGRATGF. The CDR3 DNA follows: TGTGCCAGCAGTGAAGAGGGCAGGGCAACGGGCTTC.

This chain links TRBV19 with TRBJ1-2; unclear D gene. The V end was cut by 6 bases, the J end by 8 bases, with 13 bases between. The CDR3 loop spans 12 amino acids. CDR1 LNHDA and CDR2 SQIVND come from the germline V gene (reference sequence). Here the CDR3 DNA reads TGTGCCAGTAGCCCCCGGGAACAAGGCTACACCTTC. Its translation is CASSPREQGYTF.

This clone was seen just once. V usage is TRBV2 and J usage is TRBJ2-2; D remains unclear. V was clipped by 7 bases and J by 4 bases, with 10 bases between them. CDR1 and CDR2 from the germline V gene are SNHLY and FYNNEI. CDR3 length: 13 residues. In DNA, the CDR3 is TGTGCCAGCACCCCGCGGAGCACCGGGGAGCTGTTTTTT. Translating gives CASTPRSTGELFF.

The chain combines TRBV23-1 with TRBJ2-2; D unresolved. TRBV23-1 is an ORF, and what it does is uncertain. This CDR3 is built from 15 residues. V shed 0 bases and J shed 3 bases, with 8 bases lying between them. CDR3 sequence reads: CASSQSMEYTGELFF. The CDR3 nucleotides read TGCGCCAGCAGTCAATCCATGGAGTACACCGGGGAGCTGTTTTTT.

The V call is TRBV18, the J call TRBJ1-1; TRBD1 agrees at 8 bases. Germline V CDR1 and CDR2: KGHSH, LQKENI. CDR3 length: 16 residues. Trimming removed 6 bases from V and 0 bases from J; junction bases left unmatched: 9. The chain's CDR3 is CASSLAWTGMNTEAFF. The CDR3, as DNA: TGTGCCAGCTCTTTGGCCTGGACAGGGATGAACACTGAAGCTTTCTTT.

J is TRBJ2-5 and V is TRBV12-5, with TRBD2 matching 10 bases. With V trimmed by 4 bases and J by 1 base, 3 bases remained unmatched. The CDR3 is 15 amino acids. Germline CDR1 and CDR2: LGHNT and FRNRAP. CDR3 nucleotide sequence: TGTGCTAGTGGTTCAAGGACTAGCGGCCAAGAGACCCAGTACTTC. Its protein is CASGSRTSGQETQYF.

This clone came up once. The chain employs TRBV25-1 and TRBJ1-2; D is undetermined. Trimming shortened V by 1 base and J by 7 bases, and 4 bases separated the two germline ends. The CDR3 consists of 11 residues. Germline lookup yields CDR1 MGHDK and CDR2 SYGVNS. The CDR3 loop reads CASSESFGYTF. The CDR3 nucleotides are TGTGCCAGCAGTGAATCCTTTGGCTACACCTTC.

This clone was recorded a few times. This probably arose from a read error, given a far larger clone one base away. This specimen includes other DNA sequences encoding the same CDR3. The chain recombines TRBV7-3 with TRBJ1-1; the D gene is possibly TRBD1 (6 bases). Looked up from germline, CDR1 is SGHTA and CDR2 is FQGTGA. The CDR3 has 15 amino acids. The V end lost 8 bases, the J end lost 5 bases, and 21 bases lay between the germline ends. The CDR3 sequence: CASRPTGGGGTEAFF. CDR3 nucleotide sequence: TGTGCCAGCCGCCCAACGGGGGGCGGGGGTACTGAAGCTTTCTTT.

This chain connects TRBV11-3 to TRBJ1-1; possible D gene TRBD1, 5 bases. Trimming removed 8 bases at V and 4 bases at J, with 17 bases between. The CDR3 loop spans 14 amino acids. CDR1 and CDR2 (germline): SGHNT, YENEEA. DNA for the CDR3: TGTGCCAGCGCCCCAACGCGGGGGTCCACTGAAGCTTTCTTT. This gives the protein CASAPTRGSTEAFF.

This rearrangement joins TRBV9 to TRBJ2-7; D possibly corresponds to TRBD1 (6 bases). CDR3 size: 19 residues. Germline CDR1 reads SGDLS; CDR2 reads YYNGEE. The V and J ends lost 5 bases and 0 bases respectively, with 27 bases between them. This CDR3 reads CASRALDSSQPSSSYEQYF. Here the CDR3 DNA reads TGTGCCAGCAGAGCCTTGGACAGCTCCCAACCCTCGAGCTCCTACGAGCAGTACTTC.

This clone has only one observation. The rearrangement joins TRBV7-2 to TRBJ1-1; TRBD1 agrees at 7 bases. The CDR3 is made up of 16 amino acids. In germline, CDR1 is SGHTA, CDR2 FQGNSA. With V trimmed by 5 bases and J by 1 base, 10 bases remained unmatched. The chain's CDR3 is CASSVDRDSSNTEAFF. In DNA, the CDR3 is TGTGCCAGCAGCGTAGATAGGGACAGCTCGAACACTGAAGCTTTCTTT. The full variable domain, completed using reference TRBV7-2 and TRBJ1-1, is GAGVSQSPSNKVTEKGKDVELRCDPISGHTALYWYRQSLGQGLEFLIYFQGNSAPDKSGLPSDRFSAERTGGSVSTLTIQRTQQEDSAVYLCASSVDRDSSNTEAFFGQGTRLTVV.

This clone came up a few times. The rearrangement uses TRBV5-4 and TRBJ1-2, with TRBD1 matching over 7 bases. V lost 5 bases, J lost 2 bases, and 6 bases stayed unmatched. Germline V gene lookup returns CDR1 SGHNT and CDR2 YYREEE (reference sequence). The length of the CDR3 is 14 residues. The CDR3 DNA follows: TGTGCCAGCAGGGCCGGGACAGAGAACTATGGCTACACCTTC. This encodes CASRAGTENYGYTF.

The chain carries TRBV6-2 or TRBV6-3 and TRBJ2-6, with a weak D call TRBD2 (6 bases). The germline V and J ends were trimmed by 0 bases and 10 bases, with 13 bases remaining between them. CDR3 length: 15 residues. CDR1 and CDR2 (germline): MNHEY, SVGEGT. This chain's CDR3 is CASSYSGGRGNVLTF. The CDR3 DNA is TGTGCCAGCAGTTACTCGGGAGGAAGAGGGAACGTCCTGACTTTC.

This chain links TRBV7-3 with TRBJ1-1, with no clear D. V lost 6 bases and J lost 1, with 9 bases in between. This CDR3 spans 13 amino acids. The germline CDR1 and CDR2 sequences are SGHTA and FQGTGA. CDR3 amino acids: CASRSGSNTEAFF. CDR3 nucleotide sequence: TGTGCCAGCAGATCTGGCTCGAACACTGAAGCTTTCTTT.